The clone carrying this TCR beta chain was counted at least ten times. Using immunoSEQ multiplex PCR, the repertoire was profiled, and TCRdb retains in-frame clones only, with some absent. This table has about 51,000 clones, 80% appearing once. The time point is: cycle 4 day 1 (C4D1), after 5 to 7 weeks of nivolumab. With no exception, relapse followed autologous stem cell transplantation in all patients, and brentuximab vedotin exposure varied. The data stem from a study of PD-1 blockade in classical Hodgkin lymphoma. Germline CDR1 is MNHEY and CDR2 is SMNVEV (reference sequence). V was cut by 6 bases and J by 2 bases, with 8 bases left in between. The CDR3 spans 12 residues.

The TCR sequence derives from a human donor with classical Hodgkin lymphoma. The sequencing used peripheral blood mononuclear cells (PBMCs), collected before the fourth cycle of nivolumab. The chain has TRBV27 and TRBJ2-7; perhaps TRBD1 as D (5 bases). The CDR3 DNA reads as TGTGCCAGCAGAGGGGAAACCTACGAGCAGTACTTC. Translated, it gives CASRGETYEQYF.